The 25 T cell receptor beta chains reported below all come from one sample, sequenced in a study of PD-L1 blockade in urothelial cancer (dated by TCRdb to 2017 to 2019). The library was built by means of the immunoSEQ multiplex PCR assay. The table comes from immuneACCESS by way of TCRdb, which keeps in-frame sequences with V and J called. Part of the clones is missing from these tables; in studies checked, under half for an unresolved V gene and the rest for unknown reasons. This sample lists roughly 49,000 clones; about 85% were detected once. Less than 10% of the sample belongs to the ten largest clones. This specimen consisted of PBMCs, obtained around atezolizumab (anti-PD-L1) treatment. These receptors were obtained from a man aged 55 to 70 with urothelial cancer.

The chain uses TRBV5-1 and TRBJ2-7; D might be TRBD1 (8 bases). Trimming cost V 2 bases and J 4 bases, with 13 bases left between them. CDR3 length: 14 residues. The germline CDR1 and CDR2 sequences are SGHRS and YFSETQ. The CDR3 DNA is TGCGCCAGCAGCTTAACAGGGGGGGGATACGAGCAGTACTTC. This gives the protein CASSLTGGGYEQYF.

The chain is built from TRBV30 and TRBJ2-1, with D tentatively TRBD1 (5 bases). The CDR3 totals 13 residues. V was shortened by 0 bases and J by 7 bases, with 10 bases between the two germline ends. Germline CDR1 and CDR2: GTSNPN and SVGIG (reference sequence). The CDR3: CAWSVQVNNEQFF. CDR3 coding DNA: TGTGCCTGGAGTGTACAGGTAAATAATGAGCAGTTCTTC.

The chain links TRBV10-3 to TRBJ1-4, with no clear D. The V gene lost 10 bases and the J gene lost 2 bases, with 8 bases spanning the gap. CDR1 ENHRY and CDR2 SYGVKD come from the germline V gene. This CDR3 spans 12 amino acids. CDR3 sequence: CATRRTNEKLFF. CDR3 nucleotides: TGTGCCACTCGCAGGACTAATGAAAAACTGTTTTTT.

The chain couples TRBV9 to TRBJ2-7; the D gene is possibly TRBD2 (6 bases). This CDR3 is built from 15 residues. The ends were cut back, 0 bases at V and 5 bases at J, with 15 bases in the middle. Germline V gene lookup returns CDR1 SGDLS and CDR2 YYNGEE. The CDR3 here is CASSVAGEILNEQYF. CDR3 sequence (DNA): TGTGCCAGCAGCGTAGCGGGGGAAATCCTGAACGAGCAGTACTTC.

V gene TRBV25-1 combines with J gene TRBJ2-3; no clear D gene. CDR1 is MGHDK and CDR2 is SYGVNS in the germline V gene. The CDR3 length is 11 residues. V was trimmed by 6 bases and J by 4 bases, leaving 5 bases between them. CDR3 protein: CASRLADTQYF. CDR3 bases: TGTGCCAGCAGATTAGCAGATACGCAGTATTTT.

The CDR3 loop is CASSMGQGGSPLHF. CDR3 bases: TGTGCCAGCAGTATGGGGCAGGGAGGATCACCCCTCCACTTT. The V and J genes are TRBV6-6 and TRBJ1-6, with D possibly matching TRBD1 (5 bases). The germline V gene has CDR1 MNHNY and CDR2 SVGAGI (reference sequence). The CDR3 length is 14 residues. V was pared by 5 bases and J by 10 bases, with 15 bases between.

The rearrangement uses TRBV11-3 and TRBJ2-7; weak D call: TRBD1 (6 bases). Germline V gene lookup returns CDR1 SGHNT and CDR2 YENEEA. The V end was cut by 5 bases, the J end by 3 bases, with 17 bases between. This CDR3 is 15 amino acids long. CDR3 protein: CASSHIAGANYEQYF. For the CDR3, the DNA is TGTGCCAGCAGCCATATTGCAGGGGCCAACTACGAGCAGTACTTC.

The chain joins TRBV7-2 to TRBJ2-2, with D possibly being TRBD1 (7 bases). The CDR3 has 16 residues. CDR1 is SGHTA and CDR2 is FQGNSA in the germline V gene. V was pared by 1 base and J by 5 bases, with 14 bases between. The DNA for the CDR3 is TGTGCCAGCAGCTTAGTTGGAGGGGGCATTACCGGGGAGCTGTTTTTT. This encodes CASSLVGGGITGELFF.

The chain combines TRBV2 with TRBJ2-1, with 7 bases fitting TRBD1. The CDR3 has 15 residues. V shed 7 bases and J 10 bases; nucleotides not matched to a gene: 16. Per the germline V gene, CDR1 is SNHLY and CDR2 is FYNNEI. CDR3 bases: TGTGCCAGCACCCGTCAGGACAGGCGGGCCGGCGAGCAGTTCTTC. It encodes CASTRQDRRAGEQFF.

The chain has TRBV28 and TRBJ2-7; TRBD1 aligns across 8 bases. CDR1 MDHEN and CDR2 SYDVKM come from the germline V gene. CDR3 length equals 17 residues. With 4 bases clipped from V and 3 bases from J, the junction kept 14 bases outside the gene matches. CDR3 residues: CASSSLGQGGISYEQYF. Written as DNA, the CDR3 is TGTGCCAGCAGTTCGCTCGGACAGGGCGGAATAAGCTACGAGCAGTACTTC.

The rearrangement joins TRBV10-3 to TRBJ1-3; 8 positions match TRBD1. Germline V gene lookup returns CDR1 ENHRY and CDR2 SYGVKD. The CDR3 is 13 amino acids. V lost 5 bases to trimming and J lost 4 bases; unmatched junction nucleotides: 1. CDR3 nucleotide sequence: TGTGCCATCAGTCCAGGGGGCGGAAACACCATATATTTT. Encoded protein: CAISPGGGNTIYF.

The rearrangement joins TRBV18 to TRBJ1-1; D is undetermined. Germline values: CDR1 KGHSH, CDR2 LQKENI. Trimming shortened V by 1 base and J by 5 bases, and 5 bases separated the two germline ends. This CDR3 contains 12 residues. CDR3 amino acids: CASSPLGTEAFF. The CDR3 DNA is TGTGCCAGCTCACCACTCGGGACTGAAGCTTTCTTT.

The chain uses TRBV7-2 and TRBJ1-1, with D perhaps matching TRBD1 (6 bases). CDR3 length: 15 amino acids. V lost 1 base and J lost 0, with 9 bases in between. Germline loops: CDR1 SGHTA, CDR2 FQGNSA. The CDR3 region is CASSLDRAVNTEAFF. DNA of the CDR3: TGTGCCAGCAGCTTAGACAGGGCCGTGAACACTGAAGCTTTCTTT.

The chain carries TRBV30 and TRBJ2-7, with TRBD2 identical over 9 bases. Germline V gene data show CDR1 as GTSNPN and CDR2 as SVGIG (reference sequence). With V trimmed by 0 bases and J by 4 bases, 10 bases remained unmatched. The CDR3 is 16 amino acids. CDR3 in amino acids: CAWSVLDLAGSYEQYF. CDR3 nucleotides: TGTGCCTGGAGTGTACTGGATCTAGCGGGGTCTTACGAGCAGTACTTC.

This clone was picked up one time. The rearrangement joins TRBV6-5 to TRBJ1-1; 8 bases agree with TRBD1. The germline CDR1 and CDR2 sequences are MNHEY and SVGAGI. J was trimmed by 5 bases and V by 6 bases; bases with no gene match: 8. The CDR3 covers 14 residues. The CDR3 region is CASSLDREGTEAFF. CDR3 nucleotides: TGTGCCAGCAGCCTGGACAGGGAGGGGACTGAAGCTTTCTTT.

The chain carries TRBV2 and TRBJ2-7, with 8 bases fitting TRBD2. CDR3 length: 11 residues. After removal of 10 bases from V and 3 bases from J, the junction contained 2 bases not matched to a gene. Germline V lookup: CDR1 SNHLY, CDR2 FYNNEI. The CDR3 bases are TGTGCCACCCGGGGGGGCTACGAGCAGTACTTC. This gives the protein CATRGGYEQYF. The full variable domain, in which reference TRBV2 and TRBJ2-7 provide the parts outside the CDR3, is EPEVTQTPSHQVTQMGQEVILRCVPISNHLYFYWYRQILGQKVEFLVSFYNNEISEKSEIFDDQFSVERPDGSNFTLKIRSTKLEDSAMYFCATRGGYEQYFGPGTRLTVT.

The rearrangement links TRBV12-5 to TRBJ2-1; D is ambiguous. CDR1 LGHNT and CDR2 FRNRAP come from the germline V gene. CDR3 size: 14 residues. V was clipped by 0 bases and J by 8 bases, with 11 bases between them. The CDR3 reads CASGLVIRADEQFF. CDR3 bases: TGTGCTAGTGGTTTGGTAATAAGAGCCGATGAGCAGTTCTTC. Drawing the rest from reference TRBV12-5 and TRBJ2-1, the complete variable domain is DARVTQTPRHKVTEMGQEVTMRCQPILGHNTVFWYRQTMMQGLELLAYFRNRAPLDDSGMPKDRFSAEMPDATLATLKIQPSEPRDSAVYFCASGLVIRADEQFFGPGTRLTVL.

The chain couples TRBV20-1 to TRBJ2-5; D remains ambiguous. Germline-derived CDR1 and CDR2 are DFQATT and SNEGSKA (reference sequence). This CDR3 contains 11 residues. V dropped 1 base and J dropped 5 bases, with 5 bases sitting between them. The CDR3 DNA is TGCAGTGCTAGAGTTCAGGAGACCCAGTACTTC. Residues: CSARVQETQYF.

V and J are TRBV5-1 and TRBJ2-6; D call uncertain. The CDR3 loop spans 17 amino acids. CDR1 is SGHRS, CDR2 YFSETQ, per germline. V lost 4 bases, J lost 1 base, and 15 bases lay in between. CDR3 sequence: CASSPANIFSGANVLTF. CDR3 DNA: TGCGCCAGCAGCCCTGCAAACATTTTTTCTGGGGCCAACGTCCTGACTTTC.

This chain joins TRBV5-1 and TRBJ2-1; TRBD1 agrees at 7 bases. The CDR3 covers 16 residues. The V segment lost 4 bases and the J segment 4 bases; nucleotides outside the gene matches: 11. The germline V gene has CDR1 SGHRS and CDR2 YFSETQ. CDR3 sequence: CASSLTLGTAYNEQFF. The CDR3 nucleotides read TGCGCCAGCAGCCTGACCCTCGGGACAGCATACAATGAGCAGTTCTTC.

The V gene is TRBV7-2, the J gene TRBJ2-2, with TRBD2 matching over 8 bases. V shed 4 bases and J 5 bases; nucleotides not matched to a gene: 6. The CDR3 sequence is 15 residues long. Germline CDR1 SGHTA, CDR2 FQGNSA. The CDR3, as DNA: TGTGCCAGCAGCTCGACTAGCGCGGGGACCGGGGAGCTGTTTTTT. As protein: CASSSTSAGTGELFF. The full variable domain, rest sourced from reference TRBV7-2 and TRBJ2-2, is GAGVSQSPSNKVTEKGKDVELRCDPISGHTALYWYRQSLGQGLEFLIYFQGNSAPDKSGLPSDRFSAERTGGSVSTLTIQRTQQEDSAVYLCASSSTSAGTGELFFGEGSRLTVL.

CDR3 in DNA: TGTGCCAGCAGTTACAGGGGGGGAACCTACGAGCAGTACTTC. Its protein product is CASSYRGGTYEQYF. The rearrangement joins TRBV27 to TRBJ2-7, with a tentative D call TRBD1 (8 bases). Germline V gene data show CDR1 as MNHEY and CDR2 as SMNVEV (reference sequence). CDR3 length: 14 amino acids. V shed 4 bases and J shed 2 bases, with 12 bases lying between them.

In its sample, this clone was seen a few times. This sequence joins TRBV2 and TRBJ1-6; 9 positions match TRBD1. The CDR3 consists of 14 residues. CDR1 and CDR2 from the germline V gene are SNHLY and FYNNEI. The V gene end was trimmed by 4 bases and the J gene end by 12 bases; junction bases not matched to a gene: 7. The CDR3 reads CASSGGQGHRPLHF. The CDR3 DNA reads as TGTGCCAGCAGTGGAGGACAGGGGCATAGACCCCTCCACTTT.

The chain couples TRBV10-2 to TRBJ1-3; 9 bases are a match to TRBD1. V lost 6 bases to trimming and J lost 4 bases; unmatched junction nucleotides: 4. In germline, CDR1 is WSHSY, CDR2 SAAADI. The CDR3 totals 14 residues. The chain's CDR3 is CASSDRGVGNTIYF. Written as DNA, the CDR3 is TGCGCCAGCAGCGACAGGGGGGTCGGAAACACCATATATTTT.

The genes are TRBV19 and TRBJ1-5; D is possibly TRBD1 (5 bases). The germline gives CDR1 LNHDA, CDR2 SQIVND (reference sequence). The CDR3 spans 13 residues. Trimming cost V 2 bases and J 7 bases, with 9 bases left between them. CDR3 DNA sequence: TGTGCCAGTAGTATAACCAGGGTCCAGCCCCAGCATTTT. It encodes CASSITRVQPQHF.